This T cell receptor (beta chain) is drawn from a study of cytomegalovirus exposure and HLA in healthy donors. Study overall: About 80 million unique TCR sequences came from HLA-typed donors in an early release. Findings and limits, study-wide: CMV serostatus stood as the only immune exposure information on hand. Presence/absence results assume similar sequencing depth per donor, which may not hold.

In this sample, this clone turned up once. Its antigen remains unidentified. Use of 60 Vbeta and 13 Jbeta primers characterized the PCR. TCRdb's table, derived via immunoSEQ multiplex PCR, lists solely in-frame clones and lacks some. This sample has about 140,000 clones, with 75% to 80% found just once. Donors counted as nominally healthy when sampled, yet unrecorded immune exposures were likely. The TCR originated in a woman aged 18-30 years in good health and CMV-seropositive. Sample: PBMCs.

CDR3 in amino acids: CAGQTVVGQAFF. As DNA, the CDR3 is TGTGCCGGACAGACAGTAGTCGGGCAAGCTTTCTTT. This chain links TRBV30 with TRBJ1-1; perhaps TRBD1 as D (6 bases). V lost 8 bases and J lost 9, with 19 bases in between. Germline CDR1 reads GTSNPN; CDR2 reads SVGIG (reference sequence). The CDR3 extends over 12 amino acids. Supplemented by reference TRBV30 and TRBJ1-1, the full variable domain reads SQTIHQWPATLVQPVGSPLSLECTVEGTSNPNLYWYRQAAGRGLQLLFYSVGIGQISSEVPQNLSASRPQDRQFILSSKKLLLSDSGFYLCAGQTVVGQAFFGQGTRLTVV.